These 15 T cell receptor delta chains were all obtained from the same sample, sequenced in a study of human gamma delta and Vdelta1 T cells. TCRdb ran CATT on the PCR reads. Among approximately 7,000 delta-chain clones listed, about 43% were seen once. What these receptors recognize is not known. Sequenced material: Vdelta1 gamma-delta T cells from blood grown in culture (DOT cells). The receptors derive from a human donor in good health.

This chain uses TRDV1 with TRDJ1, with TRDD3 matching over 12 bases. Unmatched junction bases numbered 17, after V lost 3 bases and J lost 3 bases. The CDR3 runs 20 residues. Germline CDR1 TSWWSYY, CDR2 QGS. Written as DNA, the CDR3 is TGTGCTCTTGGGGAGGCCCGGGATTACTGGGGGATACCCCTAGCCGATAAACTCATCTTT. Its translation: CALGEARDYWGIPLADKLIF.

J is TRDJ1 and V is TRDV1, with 8 bases that match TRDD3. This CDR3 is built from 20 residues. Trimming took 1 base from V and 2 from J; bases not matched to a gene: 18. In germline, CDR1 is TSWWSYY, CDR2 QGS. This CDR3 reads CALGEPGPQLGGKRTDKLIF. CDR3 nucleotides: TGTGCTCTTGGGGAACCAGGACCCCAACTGGGGGGGAAGCGGACCGATAAACTCATCTTT.

This clone has only a few counts. The rearrangement links TRDV1 to TRDJ1; 12 bases align to TRDD3. V lost 4 bases to trimming and J lost 1 base; unmatched junction nucleotides: 16. Per germline, CDR1 TSWWSYY and CDR2 QGS. The CDR3 has 20 amino acids. In DNA, the CDR3 is TGTGCTCTTGGGGCTTCTTCCTCTGGGGGATACGTGAGGGGCACCGATAAACTCATCTTT. It translates to CALGASSSGGYVRGTDKLIF.

This clone turned up a few times. The chain combines TRDV1 with TRDJ1; D uncertain. This CDR3 comprises 19 residues. Trimming left V 3 bases short and J 3 bases short, with 26 bases between. Germline lookup yields CDR1 TSWWSYY and CDR2 QGS. Here the CDR3 reads CALGDRIFFGNRQSDKLIF. The CDR3 DNA reads as TGTGCTCTTGGGGATCGAATTTTCTTCGGGAACCGGCAGTCCGATAAACTCATCTTT.

The sample holds a few counts of this clone. The rearrangement links TRDV1 to TRDJ1; D is unclear. Germline loops: CDR1 TSWWSYY, CDR2 QGS. The CDR3 sequence is 20 residues long. The ends were cut back, 1 base at V and 0 bases at J, with 24 bases in the middle. For the CDR3, the DNA is TGTGCTCTTGGGGAACCCTTAATTTCCCCCCTCGGGAGATACACCGATAAACTCATCTTT. Protein sequence: CALGEPLISPLGRYTDKLIF.

The gene calls are TRDV1 and TRDJ1; weak D call: TRDD2 (6 bases). The CDR3 length is 24 residues. V lost 8 bases to trimming and J lost 0 bases, with 43 bases between them. Germline lookup yields CDR1 TSWWSYY and CDR2 QGS. CDR3: CALSCHPPTPYRDNSLRYTDKLIF. In DNA form, the CDR3 reads TGTGCTCTTAGTTGCCACCCTCCTACTCCGTATAGAGATAACTCCTTACGGTACACCGATAAACTCATCTTT.

V gene TRDV1 combines with J gene TRDJ1; the match to TRDD3 covers 10 bases. V gave up 1 base and J gave up 2 bases; unmatched junction bases: 16. Germline lookup yields CDR1 TSWWSYY and CDR2 QGS. This CDR3 region has 20 residues. Here the CDR3 reads CALGEQLPDWGIQPTDKLIF. CDR3 coding DNA: TGTGCTCTTGGGGAACAACTTCCAGACTGGGGGATTCAACCTACCGATAAACTCATCTTT.

The genes are TRDV1 and TRDJ1; TRDD3 matches at 8 bases. The germline V gene encodes CDR1 TSWWSYY and CDR2 QGS. The CDR3 has 22 amino acids. The J segment lost 6 bases and the V segment lost 0 bases, leaving 27 bases of the junction unmatched. The CDR3 DNA reads TGTGCTCTTGGGGAACTTCAGCCTAGAGGACTGGGGGCTCAAATGCTAATTTATAAACTCATCTTT. It codes for CALGELQPRGLGAQMLIYKLIF.

A word on this clone: Within the sample, other DNA sequences also encode this same CDR3. V is TRDV1 and J is TRDJ1, with D perhaps TRDD3 (5 bases). The germline V gene has CDR1 TSWWSYY and CDR2 QGS. The CDR3 runs to 19 residues. V lost 0 bases, J lost 0 bases, and 20 bases lay in between. CDR3 DNA sequence: TGTGCTCTTGGGGAACTTGGGGCTCCTTGGGGACATTACACCGATAAACTCATCTTT. It specifies CALGELGAPWGHYTDKLIF.

The chain carries TRDV1 and TRDJ1; 8 nucleotides match TRDD3. V lost 2 bases to trimming and J lost 7 bases; unmatched junction nucleotides: 21. Per germline, CDR1 TSWWSYY and CDR2 QGS. The CDR3 has 19 residues. CDR3 in DNA: TGTGCTCTTGGGGAAATTGCTGAGAAGGAGTCGGGATACGATACTAAACTCATCTTT. The encoded protein is CALGEIAEKESGYDTKLIF.

J is TRDJ1 and V is TRDV1; 7 bases fit TRDD3. In germline, CDR1 is TSWWSYY, CDR2 QGS. V trimming: 3 bases; J trimming: 0 bases; junction bases outside the gene matches: 22. This CDR3 spans 21 amino acids. The CDR3: CALGEISSRGMVGAYTDKLIF. The CDR3 DNA is TGTGCTCTTGGGGAGATATCCAGTCGGGGGATGGTAGGGGCCTACACCGATAAACTCATCTTT.

In this sample, this clone turned up a few times. The V and J genes are TRDV1 and TRDJ1, with 12 bases that match TRDD3. The V segment lost 2 bases and the J segment 0 bases; nucleotides outside the gene matches: 19. The CDR3 sequence is 22 residues long. Germline CDR1 is TSWWSYY and CDR2 is QGS. In DNA, the CDR3 is TGTGCTCTTGGGGAATTTGGGCTACCAACGTACTGGGGGATACCCGACACCGATAAACTCATCTTT. Translation: CALGEFGLPTYWGIPDTDKLIF.

This chain joins TRDV1 and TRDJ1; TRDD3 agrees at 7 bases. Unmatched junction bases numbered 25, after V lost 0 bases and J lost 0 bases. Per germline, CDR1 TSWWSYY and CDR2 QGS. This CDR3 is 23 amino acids long. CDR3 DNA: TGTGCTCTTGGGGAACTAGGTCCCACTAATTCCATCCCTACTGGGGAGTACACCGATAAACTCATCTTT. This codes for CALGELGPTNSIPTGEYTDKLIF.

This clone ranks as medium-sized. V and J are TRDV1 and TRDJ1, with D possibly matching TRDD2 (9 bases). This CDR3 comprises 26 residues. The germline V gene has CDR1 TSWWSYY and CDR2 QGS. Trimming cost V 0 bases and J 2 bases, with 43 bases left between them. In DNA form, the CDR3 reads TGTGCTCTTGGGGAACTCCCTCCCCTTCCTACTCTGACTGGGGGTCTACGCCCTGGAGGGACCGATAAACTCATCTTT. Its protein product is CALGELPPLPTLTGGLRPGGTDKLIF.

The rearrangement links TRDV1 to TRDJ1; TRDD3 matches 12 bases. In germline, CDR1 is TSWWSYY, CDR2 QGS. The ends lost 4 bases at V and 1 base at J; junction bases unmatched: 16. This CDR3 is 20 amino acids long. The DNA of the CDR3 is TGTGCTCTTGGGGTCGTCGGGGGACTGGGGGATACCGGGCCCACCGATAAACTCATCTTT. Its protein product is CALGVVGGLGDTGPTDKLIF.